The 29 T cell receptor beta chains in this list originate from one sample, sequenced in a study of OX40 agonist ivuxolimab in advanced cancers. The data were produced by immunoSEQ multiplex PCR, yet TCRdb's version contains in-frame clones alone and is incomplete. The sample includes some 40,000 clones, roughly nine tenths seen only once; the top ten take around 43%. Sequenced material: CD4+ or CD8+ T cells sorted from blood, taken in a trial of the OX40 agonist ivuxolimab. These receptors came from an adult with an advanced solid tumor such as melanoma, head and neck, liver or kidney cancer.

The chain carries TRBV9 and TRBJ2-7, with D perhaps TRBD1 or TRBD2 (5 bases each). The V end was cut by 1 base, the J end by 3 bases, with 11 bases between. The CDR3 consists of 14 residues. The germline CDR1 and CDR2 sequences are SGDLS and YYNGEE. The CDR3 nucleotides read TGTGCCAGCAGCGTATCGGGACCGGACTACGAGCAGTACTTC. As protein: CASSVSGPDYEQYF. Full variable domain (remainder filled in from reference TRBV9 and TRBJ2-7): DSGVTQTPKHLITATGQRVTLRCSPRSGDLSVYWYQQSLDQGLQFLIQYYNGEERAKGNILERFSAQQFPDLHSELNLSSLELGDSALYFCASSVSGPDYEQYFGPGTRLTVT.

The chain uses TRBV9 and TRBJ2-2; D remains ambiguous. The V gene's germline CDR1 is SGDLS and CDR2 YYNGEE. V was shortened by 4 bases and J by 0 bases, with 13 bases between the two germline ends. The CDR3 consists of 16 residues. The CDR3 DNA reads TGTGCCAGCAGCCCAAGACGGAATACGAACACCGGGGAGCTGTTTTTT. Encoded protein: CASSPRRNTNTGELFF.

This chain connects TRBV30 to TRBJ2-2; no firm D call. The V gene lost 7 bases and the J gene lost 4 bases, with 10 bases spanning the gap. Germline CDR1 and CDR2: GTSNPN and SVGIG (reference sequence). The CDR3 sequence is 12 residues long. DNA for the CDR3: TGTGCCTCCGTCTCGGGCACCGGGGAGCTGTTTTTT. This translates into CASVSGTGELFF.

In its sample, this clone was seen once. The rearrangement joins TRBV11-3 to TRBJ2-3, with TRBD1 matching 8 bases. CDR1 SGHNT and CDR2 YENEEA come from the germline V gene. This CDR3 spans 18 amino acids. V shed 5 bases and J 1 base; nucleotides not matched to a gene: 14. CDR3 amino acids: CASSTSSATGVGTDTQYF. The CDR3 region has the DNA TGTGCCAGCAGCACAAGTTCTGCGACAGGGGTTGGCACAGATACGCAGTATTTT.

The rearrangement links TRBV11-2 to TRBJ2-3; 7 positions match TRBD1. Germline CDR1 is SGHAT and CDR2 is FQNNGV. CDR3 length equals 15 residues. Trimming at V came to 4 bases and at J to 3 bases, leaving 7 bases not matched to a gene. CDR3 loop: CASSSGNRGTDTQYF. In DNA form, the CDR3 reads TGTGCCAGCAGCTCCGGTAACAGGGGAACAGATACGCAGTATTTT.

V is TRBV15 and J is TRBJ2-1; 15 nucleotides line up with TRBD2. This CDR3 is built from 17 residues. V shed 0 bases and J 9 bases; nucleotides not matched to a gene: 6. Germline V lookup: CDR1 LNHNV, CDR2 YYDKDF (reference sequence). The CDR3 nucleotides read TGTGCCACCAGCAGAGATCGACCGGGACTAGCGGGGGGTGAGCAGTTCTTC. It encodes CATSRDRPGLAGGEQFF.

The rearrangement joins TRBV11-2 to TRBJ2-7; tentatively, D is TRBD2 (7 bases). This CDR3 is built from 14 residues. The V end was cut by 3 bases, the J end by 2 bases, with 11 bases between. Per the germline V gene, CDR1 is SGHAT and CDR2 is FQNNGV. The CDR3 here is CASSFGGPTYEQYF. DNA for the CDR3: TGTGCCAGCAGCTTCGGGGGGCCGACCTACGAGCAGTACTTC. The full variable domain, in which reference TRBV11-2 and TRBJ2-7 provide the parts outside the CDR3, is EAGVAQSPRYKIIEKRQSVAFWCNPISGHATLYWYQQILGQGPKLLIQFQNNGVVDDSQLPKDRFSAERLKGVDSTLKIQPAKLEDSAVYLCASSFGGPTYEQYFGPGTRLTVT.

The chain is built from TRBV28 and TRBJ2-5; 11 positions agree with TRBD1. V lost 8 bases, J lost 9 bases, and 5 bases stayed unmatched. CDR1 and CDR2 (germline): MDHEN, SYDVKM. The length of the CDR3 is 12 residues. The CDR3 is CASRDRGVPQYF. CDR3 in DNA: TGTGCCAGCCGGGACAGGGGGGTCCCCCAGTACTTC.

V gene TRBV9 combines with J gene TRBJ2-1; D is tentatively TRBD1 or TRBD2 (7 bases each). V was pared by 3 bases and J by 7 bases, with 14 bases between. Germline values: CDR1 SGDLS, CDR2 YYNGEE. CDR3 length: 14 residues. This CDR3 is CASSGQGGGNEQFF. The CDR3 region has the DNA TGTGCCAGCAGCGGACAGGGAGGGGGGAATGAGCAGTTCTTC.

This chain connects TRBV4-3 to TRBJ2-3; no reliable D call. The CDR3 is made up of 14 amino acids. The germline V and J ends were trimmed by 1 base and 4 bases, with 9 bases remaining between them. The germline CDR1 and CDR2 sequences are LGHNA and YSLEER. As DNA, the CDR3 is TGCGCCAGCAGCCAAGGTATCGGTCCAGATACGCAGTATTTT. The encoded protein is CASSQGIGPDTQYF.

The chain joins TRBV6-5 to TRBJ2-7; D is perhaps TRBD1 (7 bases). Germline assignment: CDR1 MNHEY and CDR2 SVGAGI. The CDR3 contains 14 residues. V lost 2 bases and J lost 3, with 11 bases in between. CDR3 DNA sequence: TGTGCCAGCAGTTACGATCAGGGGGGCTACGAGCAGTACTTC. Amino acid sequence: CASSYDQGGYEQYF.

The chain employs TRBV16 and TRBJ2-1, with D perhaps matching TRBD2 (6 bases). Germline CDR1 and CDR2: KGHSY and FQNENV. The CDR3 sequence is 16 residues long. Deletions cut 3 bases from V and 2 bases from J, with 14 bases between. The CDR3 region is CASSHSSGVAYNEQFF. DNA of the CDR3: TGTGCCAGCAGCCACTCCTCGGGGGTCGCCTACAATGAGCAGTTCTTC.

The rearrangement links TRBV9 to TRBJ2-7, with 7 bases lining up with TRBD2. Germline CDR1 is SGDLS and CDR2 is YYNGEE. The CDR3 contains 13 residues. V dropped 0 bases and J dropped 8; count of bases not matched to a gene: 5. The CDR3 nucleotides read TGTGCCAGCAGCGTAGTGGGAGGGTACCAGCAGTACTTC. Encoded protein: CASSVVGGYQQYF.

V gene TRBV6-4 combines with J gene TRBJ2-5; tentative D call: TRBD2 (5 bases). The length of the CDR3 is 15 residues. Trimming took off 2 bases at V and 5 bases at J, with 15 bases between the two ends. Germline CDR1 MRHNA, CDR2 SNTAGT. The CDR3 DNA reads TGTGCCAGCAGTGACGAACCTGTACTAGGGGAGACCCAGTACTTC. Its protein is CASSDEPVLGETQYF.

This chain joins TRBV7-9 and TRBJ1-2, with TRBD1 identical over 9 bases. In germline, CDR1 is SEHNR, CDR2 FQNEAQ (reference sequence). V was clipped by 5 bases and J by 5 bases; unmatched bases: 6. The CDR3 runs to 14 residues. CDR3 sequence (DNA): TGTGCCAGCAGCGCGAAGGACAGGGGATATGGCTACACCTTC. Translation: CASSAKDRGYGYTF.

This chain connects TRBV12-1 to TRBJ2-5; the D call of TRBD2 is as the table states it, not checked on the DNA. TRBV12-1 is a known pseudogene. This CDR3 has 16 amino acids. CDR3 bases: TGTGCCAGCAGCTTTCTGCACCGGGACTGCCAAGAGACCCAGTACTTC. Translation: CASSFLHRDCQETQYF.

The chain has TRBV9 and TRBJ2-1; tentative D call: TRBD1 (6 bases). The CDR3 has 18 amino acids. V was cut by 3 bases and J by 0 bases, with 19 bases left in between. Per germline, CDR1 SGDLS and CDR2 YYNGEE. CDR3 DNA: TGTGCCAGCAGCGAAACCCTCCCCCAGGGGAGCTCCTACAATGAGCAGTTCTTC. It yields the protein CASSETLPQGSSYNEQFF.

The chain couples TRBV4-1 to TRBJ2-3, with D possibly being TRBD1 (6 bases). There are 14 residues in the CDR3. Germline CDR1 reads MGHRA; CDR2 reads YSYEKL. V lost 0 bases to trimming and J lost 4 bases, with 8 bases between them. The CDR3 DNA reads as TGCGCCAGCAGCCAAGAAAAGGGGGCAGATACGCAGTATTTT. It is translated as CASSQEKGADTQYF.

This rearrangement joins TRBV4-1 to TRBJ2-7; possibly TRBD1 for D (5 bases). Per the germline V gene, CDR1 is MGHRA and CDR2 is YSYEKL. Trimming took 3 bases from V and 4 from J, leaving 10 bases between them. This CDR3 comprises 13 residues. The CDR3 DNA sequence: TGCGCCAGCAGCCAGAATGACAGATACGAGCAGTACTTC. This codes for CASSQNDRYEQYF.

The J gene is TRBJ1-1, the V gene TRBV14; D remains unclear. The CDR3 is 15 amino acids. Germline V gene sequence: CDR1 SGHDN, CDR2 FVKESK. The V gene lost 4 bases and the J gene lost 0 bases, with 12 bases spanning the gap. In DNA form, the CDR3 reads TGTGCCAGCAGCCGGTCGGTTATGGTGAACACTGAAGCTTTCTTT. This gives the protein CASSRSVMVNTEAFF.

The gene calls are TRBV6-5 and TRBJ1-1; D not resolved. Germline V gives CDR1 MNHEY, CDR2 SVGAGI. The CDR3 is 13 amino acids. V was cut by 0 bases and J by 3 bases, with 5 bases left in between. Here the CDR3 DNA reads TGTGCCAGCAGTTACTCGCAGTACACTGAAGCTTTCTTT. Protein sequence: CASSYSQYTEAFF.

V and J are TRBV5-1 and TRBJ2-3; D possibly corresponds to TRBD2 (5 bases). The CDR3 is 15 amino acids. V dropped 7 bases and J dropped 4 bases, with 19 bases sitting between them. From germline, CDR1 is SGHRS and CDR2 YFSETQ. CDR3 sequence (DNA): TGCGCCAGCTGGGAGCTTAACGCTAATGCAGATACGCAGTATTTT. Translated: CASWELNANADTQYF.

This rearrangement joins TRBV29-1 to TRBJ2-3; 7 bases map to TRBD1. Per germline, CDR1 SQVTM and CDR2 ANQGSEA. V lost 2 bases and J lost 2; bases outside the gene matches: 7. The CDR3 is 15 residues long. The CDR3 DNA sequence: TGCAGCGTTGAATCATCGGGACAGCTCACAGATACGCAGTATTTT. Residues: CSVESSGQLTDTQYF.

The chain joins TRBV27 to TRBJ2-2; D is tentatively TRBD1 or TRBD2 (5 bases each). Germline CDR1 MNHEY, CDR2 SMNVEV (reference sequence). Trimming took off 3 bases at V and 5 bases at J, with 13 bases between the two ends. This CDR3 comprises 15 residues. CDR3 sequence reads: CASSLVREFTGELFF. The DNA of the CDR3 is TGTGCCAGCAGTTTGGTCAGGGAGTTTACCGGGGAGCTGTTTTTT.

This chain joins TRBV5-6 and TRBJ2-3; perhaps TRBD1 as D (5 bases). The V end was cut by 2 bases, the J end by 1 base, with 5 bases between. Germline CDR1 SGHDT, CDR2 YYEEEE. The CDR3 runs to 13 residues. CDR3 bases: TGTGCCAGCAGCTTACAGGGCACAGATACGCAGTATTTT. As protein: CASSLQGTDTQYF.

The gene calls are TRBV15 and TRBJ1-1; the match to TRBD1 covers 9 bases. The CDR3 length is 15 residues. The V gene's germline CDR1 is LNHNV and CDR2 YYDKDF (reference sequence). V was pared by 3 bases and J by 1 base, with 3 bases of the junction left unmatched. The CDR3 DNA follows: TGTGCCACCAGCAGTCCGGGACAGGGGAACACTGAAGCTTTCTTT. It specifies CATSSPGQGNTEAFF.

The chain has TRBV7-8 and TRBJ1-4; 9 nucleotides match TRBD1. The CDR3 runs 15 residues. With 5 bases clipped from V and 4 bases from J, the junction kept 5 bases outside the gene matches. In germline, CDR1 is SGHVS, CDR2 FQNEAQ. The CDR3 is CASSEQTGGNEKLFF. Written as DNA, the CDR3 is TGTGCCAGCAGCGAACAGACAGGGGGTAATGAAAAACTGTTTTTT.

The V call is TRBV29-1, the J call TRBJ1-2; no reliable D call. V lost 3 bases, J lost 8 bases, and 19 bases lay in between. Germline CDR1 SQVTM, CDR2 ANQGSEA. The CDR3 contains 14 residues. The CDR3 DNA reads as TGCAGCGTTGACCACGAAAACCAGCCGAAGGGCTACACCTTC. Translated, it gives CSVDHENQPKGYTF.

The chain carries TRBV29-1 and TRBJ2-1; 8 bases are shared with TRBD2. V lost 5 bases, J lost 6 bases, and 6 bases stayed unmatched. CDR1 is SQVTM, CDR2 ANQGSEA, per germline. The CDR3 is 13 residues long. The CDR3 nucleotides read TGCAGCGTTCACGGGGGGGAGTTCAATGAGCAGTTCTTC. It specifies CSVHGGEFNEQFF.